A selection of T cell receptor beta chains follows, all from one sample in a study of regulatory T cells in long-lasting Graves disease. TCRdb recomputed calls from the multiplex PCR reads with MiXCR, one row per CDR3 protein. Here the sample spans some 230,000 distinct CDR3 sequences, around 18% being singletons. The input for sequencing was peripheral blood mononuclear cells (PBMCs), taken at new diagnosis, from a patient treated with antithyroid drugs. The receptors stem from a female donor with Graves disease. CDR3s leave out the opening cysteine and the closing phenylalanine or tryptophan.

CDR3 length	V gene	J gene	CDR3 protein
15	TRBV7-9	TRBJ2-3	ASSLDSGTGSRDTQY
12	TRBV12-3/TRBV12-4	TRBJ2-1	ASSLSAGGNEQF
12	TRBV2	TRBJ1-1	ASSESSGTEKAF
15	TRBV9	TRBJ2-3	ASSVAHGTRPLDTQY
11	TRBV20-1	TRBJ1-5	SASGPINQPQH
13	TRBV7-3	TRBJ2-2	ASSQTSGNTGELF
14	TRBV28	TRBJ2-1	ASSLGGSLAYNEQF
11	TRBV6-1	TRBJ1-1	ASSVDRQSEAF
15	TRBV7-8	TRBJ2-7	ASSLGPSGRASYEQY
14	TRBV12-3/TRBV12-4	TRBJ1-3	ASSPPGPLSGNTIY
13	TRBV3-1	TRBJ1-3	ASSPGADSGNTIY
13	TRBV4-3	TRBJ2-1	ASSRAGGSGNEQF
11	TRBV3-1	TRBJ2-7	ASSQGLDGEQY
12	TRBV2	TRBJ1-2	ASGEDRGLYGYT
12	TRBV7-9	TRBJ2-5	ASSRDRGRQTQY
9	TRBV20-1	TRBJ2-1	SASAGFGQF
11	TRBV11-2	TRBJ2-7	ASSLEQAYEQY
11	TRBV2	TRBJ1-5	ASSVWVNQPQH
13	TRBV20-1	TRBJ2-3	SATKLAGRGDTQY
12	TRBV27	TRBJ1-4	ASSLEGPNEKLF
13	TRBV6-1	TRBJ2-7	ASKRTDDATYEQY
11	TRBV6-2/TRBV6-3	TRBJ1-2	ASSGRRGYGYT
12	TRBV11-2	TRBJ1-4	ASSPDRGREKLF
13	TRBV20-1	TRBJ2-3	SARTSGRATDTQY
13	TRBV7-3	TRBJ2-1	ASSSGTSGRIEQF
13	TRBV7-9	TRBJ1-2	ASSSPGQGAYGYT
12	TRBV29-1	TRBJ1-2	SVEDAQLNYGYT
11	TRBV19	TRBJ2-2	ASSILDTGELF
14	TRBV11-3	TRBJ2-1	ASSLDQGAGYNEQF
14	TRBV6-2/TRBV6-3	TRBJ2-3	ASTKKGRRGTDTQY
13	TRBV7-9	TRBJ2-2	ASSFWLAGTGELF
11	TRBV12-3/TRBV12-4	TRBJ2-3	ASSLRRPDTQY
12	TRBV10-3	TRBJ2-3	AISGTSGTDTQY
13	TRBV5-6	TRBJ2-5	ASSFGTAGQETQY
14	TRBV12-3/TRBV12-4	TRBJ2-7	ASSSEAGGPRDEQY
14	TRBV3-1	TRBJ1-6	ASSPTGTGLESPLH
12	TRBV29-1	TRBJ2-7	SVRSLQNSYEQY